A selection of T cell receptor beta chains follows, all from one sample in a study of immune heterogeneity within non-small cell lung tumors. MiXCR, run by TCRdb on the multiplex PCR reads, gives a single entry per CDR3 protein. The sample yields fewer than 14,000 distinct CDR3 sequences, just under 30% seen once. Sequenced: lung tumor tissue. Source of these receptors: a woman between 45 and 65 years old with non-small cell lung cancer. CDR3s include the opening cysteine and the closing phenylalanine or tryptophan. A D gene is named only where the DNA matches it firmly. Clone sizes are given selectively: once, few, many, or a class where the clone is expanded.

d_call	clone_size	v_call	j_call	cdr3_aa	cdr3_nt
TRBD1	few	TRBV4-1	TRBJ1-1	CASSPKLTGGPPEAFF	TGCGCCAGCAGCCCAAAATTGACAGGGGGGCCTCCTGAAGCTTTCTTT
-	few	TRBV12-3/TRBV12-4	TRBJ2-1	CASNPGGLRVSGLFF	TGTGCCAGCAATCCTGGGGGGTTGAGGGTGTCAGGACTGTTCTTC
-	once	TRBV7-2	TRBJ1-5	CASSLYSGDQPQHF	TGTGCCAGCAGCTTATACTCGGGCGATCAGCCCCAGCATTTT
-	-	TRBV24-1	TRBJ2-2	CATSGAGELFF	TGTGCCACCAGTGGGGCCGGGGAGCTGTTTTTT
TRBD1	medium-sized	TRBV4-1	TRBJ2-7	CASSQAGTGFDEQYF	TGCGCCAGCAGCCAAGCCGGGACAGGGTTCGACGAGCAGTACTTC
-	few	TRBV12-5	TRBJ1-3	CASGPRGPSGNTIYF	TGTGCTAGTGGTCCCCGCGGCCCGTCTGGAAACACCATATATTTT
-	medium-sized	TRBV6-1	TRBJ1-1	CASTTDVNTEAFF	TGTGCCAGCACAACGGATGTGAACACTGAAGCTTTCTTT
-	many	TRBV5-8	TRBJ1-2	CASSLGHYGYTF	TGTGCCAGCAGCTTGGGACACTATGGCTACACCTTC
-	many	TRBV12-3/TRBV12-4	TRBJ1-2	CASSLGSSDYGYTF	TGTGCCAGCAGCCTAGGGAGTTCCGACTATGGCTACACCTTC
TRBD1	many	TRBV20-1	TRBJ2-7	CGWTTGGFSYEQYF	TGCGGCTGGACGACAGGGGGCTTTTCCTACGAGCAGTACTTC
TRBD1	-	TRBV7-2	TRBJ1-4	CASSFTGGPATNEKLFF	TGTGCCAGCAGCTTCACAGGGGGCCCAGCAACTAATGAAAAACTGTTTTTT
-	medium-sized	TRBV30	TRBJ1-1	CAWSRGAGKAFF	TGTGCCTGGAGCAGGGGCGCAGGGAAAGCTTTCTTT
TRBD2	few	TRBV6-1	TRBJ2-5	CASSNGLAGGQTQYF	TGTGCCAGCAGTAACGGACTAGCGGGAGGTCAGACCCAGTACTTC
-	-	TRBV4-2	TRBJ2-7	CASSQGLGDYEQYF	TGTGCCAGCAGCCAAGGCTTAGGGGACTACGAGCAGTACTTC
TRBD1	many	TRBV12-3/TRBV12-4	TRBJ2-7	CASSLGQGFGEQYF	TGTGCCAGCAGTCTCGGACAGGGTTTCGGCGAGCAGTACTTC
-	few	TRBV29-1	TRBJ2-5	CSVLKIAGPKQETQYF	TGCAGCGTCCTTAAGATTGCGGGGCCCAAACAAGAGACCCAGTACTTC
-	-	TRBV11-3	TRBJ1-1	CASSSLTGFAKAFF	TGTGCCAGCAGTTCCCTCACAGGGTTCGCTAAAGCTTTCTTT
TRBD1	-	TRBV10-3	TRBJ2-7	CAIGQDRPDEQYF	TGTGCCATCGGACAGGACAGACCCGACGAGCAGTACTTC
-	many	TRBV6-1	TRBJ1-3	CASSPKPAGGGNTIYF	TGTGCCAGCAGTCCGAAGCCGGCAGGAGGGGGAAACACCATATATTTT
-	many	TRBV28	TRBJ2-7	CASSLSGGEQYF	TGTGCCAGCAGTTTGTCGGGTGGCGAGCAGTACTTC
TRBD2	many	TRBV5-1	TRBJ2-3	CASSGLAGGTDTQYF	TGCGCCAGCAGTGGATTAGCGGGGGGCACAGATACGCAGTATTTT
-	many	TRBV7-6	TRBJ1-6	CASSFSRASPLHF	TGTGCCAGCAGCTTTTCAAGGGCTTCACCCCTCCACTTT
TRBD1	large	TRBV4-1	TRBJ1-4	CASQEGGFGNEKLFF	TGCGCCAGCCAGGAAGGGGGCTTCGGAAATGAAAAACTGTTTTTT
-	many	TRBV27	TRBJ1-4	CASSPDATNEKLFF	TGTGCCAGCAGTCCGGACGCAACTAATGAAAAACTGTTTTTT
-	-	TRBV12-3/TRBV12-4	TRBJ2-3	CATSRGGDTQYF	TGTGCCACCTCAAGGGGCGGAGATACGCAGTATTTT
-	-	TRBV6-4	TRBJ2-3	CASSEGVSGGTDTQYF	TGTGCCAGCAGTGAAGGAGTTTCGGGTGGGACAGATACGCAGTATTTT
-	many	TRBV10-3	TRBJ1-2	CAINSFPEKDYGYTF	TGTGCCATCAACTCATTTCCTGAGAAGGACTATGGCTACACCTTC
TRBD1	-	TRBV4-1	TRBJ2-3	CASSQIGGTSTDTQYF	TGCGCCAGCAGCCAAATAGGGGGCACCAGCACAGATACGCAGTATTTT
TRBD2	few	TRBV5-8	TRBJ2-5	CASSPWTRRGETQYF	TGTGCCAGCAGCCCCTGGACTAGGAGGGGAGAGACCCAGTACTTC
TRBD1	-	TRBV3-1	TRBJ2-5	CASSDFNRGETQYF	TGTGCCAGCAGCGATTTCAACAGGGGTGAGACCCAGTACTTC
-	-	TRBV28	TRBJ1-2	CGSSYAYGYTF	TGTGGCAGCAGTTACGCCTATGGCTACACGTTC
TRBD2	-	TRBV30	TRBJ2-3	CAWSELAGADTQYF	TGTGCCTGGAGTGAGCTAGCGGGGGCAGATACGCAGTATTTT
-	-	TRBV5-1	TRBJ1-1	CARSLGVTEAFF	TGCGCCAGAAGCTTGGGAGTCACTGAAGCTTTCTTT
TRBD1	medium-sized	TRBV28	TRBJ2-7	CASSLGQVYNEQYF	TGTGCCAGCAGTCTGGGACAGGTTTACAACGAGCAGTACTTC
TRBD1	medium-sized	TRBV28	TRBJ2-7	CASSGGQVRYEQYF	TGTGCCAGCAGTGGCGGACAGGTTAGGTACGAGCAGTACTTC
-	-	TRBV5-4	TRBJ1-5	CASSLGPEQDQPQHF	TGTGCCAGCAGCTTGGGGCCAGAGCAGGATCAGCCCCAGCATTTT
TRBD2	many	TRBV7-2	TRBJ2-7	CASSFGLAGDEQYF	TGTGCCAGCAGCTTCGGACTAGCGGGAGACGAGCAGTACTTC
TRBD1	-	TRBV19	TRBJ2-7	CVSSPGTDREQYF	TGTGTCAGTAGTCCCGGGACAGATCGCGAGCAGTACTTC
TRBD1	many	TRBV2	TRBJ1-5	CASSETGAQPQHF	TGTGCCAGCAGTGAGACAGGGGCTCAGCCCCAGCATTTT
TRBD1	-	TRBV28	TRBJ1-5	CATEGSGTGRDQPQHF	TGTGCCACCGAAGGATCCGGGACAGGGAGGGATCAGCCCCAGCATTTT
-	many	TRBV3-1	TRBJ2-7	CASSRDKKFYEQYF	TGTGCCAGCAGTCGAGACAAGAAGTTCTACGAGCAGTACTTC
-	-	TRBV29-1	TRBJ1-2	CSTTSGGVYGYTF	TGCAGCACCACCTCGGGGGGAGTCTATGGCTACACCTTC
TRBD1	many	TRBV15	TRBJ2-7	CATSRTGADSYEQYF	TGTGCCACCAGCCGGACAGGGGCAGACTCCTACGAGCAGTACTTC
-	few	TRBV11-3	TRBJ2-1	CASSLGRYSSYNEQFF	TGTGCCAGCAGCTTAGGAAGGTACAGCTCCTACAATGAGCAGTTCTTC
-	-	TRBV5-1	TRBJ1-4	CASRRQEANEKLFF	TGCGCCAGTAGAAGACAGGAAGCTAATGAAAAACTGTTTTTT
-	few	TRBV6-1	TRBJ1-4	CANTLGGGGGNAVFF	TGTGCCAACACCCTGGGGGGGGGAGGAGGGAACGCGGTGTTTTTT
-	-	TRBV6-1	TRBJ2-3	CASSDVRGPYTQYF	TGTGCCAGCAGTGATGTTAGGGGACCATATACGCAGTATTTT
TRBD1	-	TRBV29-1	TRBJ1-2	CSDRIQGGRGYTF	TGCAGCGACCGCATACAGGGGGGCAGGGGCTACACCTTC
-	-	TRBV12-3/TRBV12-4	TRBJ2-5	CASSSTTWETQYF	TGTGCCAGCAGTTCGACTACCTGGGAGACCCAGTACTTC
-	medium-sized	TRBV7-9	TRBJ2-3	CASSLVGVDTQYF	TGTGCCAGCAGCTTAGTCGGGGTCGATACGCAGTATTTT